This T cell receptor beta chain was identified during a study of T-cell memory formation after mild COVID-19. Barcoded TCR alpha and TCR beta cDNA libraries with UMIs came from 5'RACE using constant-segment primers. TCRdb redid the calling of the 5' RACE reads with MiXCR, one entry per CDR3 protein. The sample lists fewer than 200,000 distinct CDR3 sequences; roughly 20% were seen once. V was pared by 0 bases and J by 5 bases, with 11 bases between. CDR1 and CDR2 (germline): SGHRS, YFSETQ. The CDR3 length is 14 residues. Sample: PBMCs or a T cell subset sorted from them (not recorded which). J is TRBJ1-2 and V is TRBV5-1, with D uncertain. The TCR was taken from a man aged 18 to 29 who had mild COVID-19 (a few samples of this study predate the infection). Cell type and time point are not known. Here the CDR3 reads CASSLEDGLYGYTF. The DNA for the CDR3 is TGCGCCAGCAGCTTGGAAGATGGTCTGTATGGCTACACCTTC. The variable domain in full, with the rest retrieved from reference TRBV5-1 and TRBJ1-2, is KAGVTQTPRYLIKTRGQQVTLSCSPISGHRSVSWYQQTPGQGLQFLFEYFSETQRNKGNFPGRFSGRQFSNSRSEMNVSTLELGDSALYLCASSLEDGLYGYTFGSGTRLTVV.